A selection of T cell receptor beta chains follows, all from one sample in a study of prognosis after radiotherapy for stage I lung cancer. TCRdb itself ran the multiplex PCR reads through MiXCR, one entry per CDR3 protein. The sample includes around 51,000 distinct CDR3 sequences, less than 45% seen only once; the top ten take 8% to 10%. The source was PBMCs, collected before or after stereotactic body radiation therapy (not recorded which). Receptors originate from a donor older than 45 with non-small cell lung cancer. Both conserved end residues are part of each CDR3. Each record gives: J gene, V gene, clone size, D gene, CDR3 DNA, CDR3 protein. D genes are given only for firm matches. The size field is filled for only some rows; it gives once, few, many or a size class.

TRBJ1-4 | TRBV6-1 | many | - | TGTGCCAGCAAAAAGGACGGTCTTAATGAAAAACTGTTTTTT | CASKKDGLNEKLFF
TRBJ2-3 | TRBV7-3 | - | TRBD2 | TGTGCCAGCAGCTTAATGGCGGGAGGCTCCGGAGAAACAGATACGCAGTACTTT | CASSLMAGGSGETDTQYF
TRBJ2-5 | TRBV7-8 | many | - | TGTGCCAGCAGCTTAAGACAGCGACAAGAGACCCAGTACTTC | CASSLRQRQETQYF
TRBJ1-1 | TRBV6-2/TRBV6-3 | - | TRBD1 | TGTGCCAGCACTAAAGGAGGACAGGGGCGGAATAAAGCTTTCTTT | CASTKGGQGRNKAFF
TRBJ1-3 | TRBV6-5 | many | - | TGTGCCAGCAGTTACTCCGCGGCAAACACCATATATTTT | CASSYSAANTIYF
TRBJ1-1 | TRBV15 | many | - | TGTGCCACCAGCATGGGCCGGCCAGTAAACACTGAAGCTTTCTTT | CATSMGRPVNTEAFF
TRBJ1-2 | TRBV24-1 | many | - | TGTGCCACCAGTGATTTGCAAAGTCTGACGGGCCAATACTTC | CATSDLQSLTGQYF
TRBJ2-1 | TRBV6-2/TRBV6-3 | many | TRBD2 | TGTGCCAGCGCAGGGACTAGCGGCACCAATGAGCAGTTCTTC | CASAGTSGTNEQFF
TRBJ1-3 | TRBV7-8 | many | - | TGTGCCGGGGGGGGAGTCACCTCTGGAAACACCATATATTTT | CAGGGVTSGNTIYF
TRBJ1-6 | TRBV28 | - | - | TGTGCCAGCAGTTTCGGACGGAATTCACCCCTCCACTTT | CASSFGRNSPLHF
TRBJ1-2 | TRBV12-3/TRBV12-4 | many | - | TGTGCCAGCAGTTTAACCCTACCCACTGGCTACACCTTC | CASSLTLPTGYTF
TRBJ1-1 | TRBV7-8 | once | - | TGTGCCAGCAGCCCCTCGGTGTCCGGACCAAAAGCTTTCTTT | CASSPSVSGPKAFF
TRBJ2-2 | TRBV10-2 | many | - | TGCGCCAGCAGTGAGCGGCCCGACTTGGGGGAGCTGTTTTTT | CASSERPDLGELFF
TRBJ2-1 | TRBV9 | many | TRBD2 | TGTGCCAGCAGCGCGCTAGCGGGCGGTGGCAATGAGCAGTTCTTC | CASSALAGGGNEQFF
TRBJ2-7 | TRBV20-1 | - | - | TGCAGTGCTGTCGGACAGGGCGGGAGGGCCTACGAGCAGTACTTC | CSAVGQGGRAYEQYF
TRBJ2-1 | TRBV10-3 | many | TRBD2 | TGTGCCATCAGTGAGTCGACTAGCCTGGATGAGCAGTTCTTC | CAISESTSLDEQFF
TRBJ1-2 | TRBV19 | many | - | TGTGCCAGTAACCCGGGTACGTCTGGCTACACCTTC | CASNPGTSGYTF
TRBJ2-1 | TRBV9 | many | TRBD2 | TGTGCCAGCGGGAGGGAGGGGACTAGCTTTTCCAATGAGCAGTTCTTC | CASGREGTSFSNEQFF
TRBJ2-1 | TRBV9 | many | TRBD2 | TGTGCCAGCAGCGGGTCTAGCGGGAGGTCCAATGAGCAGTTCTTC | CASSGSSGRSNEQFF
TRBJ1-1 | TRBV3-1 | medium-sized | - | TGTGCCAGCAGCCCCCGGGGGGCTAACACTGAAGCTTTCTTT | CASSPRGANTEAFF
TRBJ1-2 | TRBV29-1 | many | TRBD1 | TGCAGCGCAAGACAGGGTATGGGCTACACCTTC | CSARQGMGYTF
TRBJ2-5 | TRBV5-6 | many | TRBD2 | TGTGCCAGCAGACCCGGGAGGGGGAGAGGTCGGGGGGAGACCCAGTACTTC | CASRPGRGRGRGETQYF
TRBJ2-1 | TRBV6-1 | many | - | TGTGCCAGCCGGGGTCCGGGAGACTCCTACAATGAGCAGTTCTTC | CASRGPGDSYNEQFF
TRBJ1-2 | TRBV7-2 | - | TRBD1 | TGTGCCAGCAGCCAGGACCGTGGGACAGGGGCTAATGGCTACACCTTC | CASSQDRGTGANGYTF
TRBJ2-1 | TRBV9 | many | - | TGTGCCAGCGGACGCGGTAGCTCCTACAATGAGCAGTTCTTC | CASGRGSSYNEQFF
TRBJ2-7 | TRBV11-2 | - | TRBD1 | TGTGCCAGCAGCCTGGGGACAGGGTGCGCCGAGCAGTACTTC | CASSLGTGCAEQYF
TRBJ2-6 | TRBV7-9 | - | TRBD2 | TGTGCCAGCAGCTATACAGGGGTTCGGACTAGCGGGAGGACTGGGGCCAACGTCCTGACTTTC | CASSYTGVRTSGRTGANVLTF
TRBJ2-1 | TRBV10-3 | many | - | TGTGCCATCGCCCCCGTTGCGGGTGAGCAGTTCTTC | CAIAPVAGEQFF
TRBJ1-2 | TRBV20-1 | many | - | TGCAGTGCCTCGGGCCTAAACTATGGCTACACCTTC | CSASGLNYGYTF
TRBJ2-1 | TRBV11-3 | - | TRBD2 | TGCGCCAGCAGCCAAGATCGGACTAGCTACAATGAGCAGTTCTTC | CASSQDRTSYNEQFF
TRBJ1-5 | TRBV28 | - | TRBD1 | TGTGCCAGCAGGTGGGACAGGGCCAATCAGCCCCAGCATTTT | CASRWDRANQPQHF
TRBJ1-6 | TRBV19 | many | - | TGTGCCTCGACCAGGAGCGCAGGATCACCCCTCCACTTT | CASTRSAGSPLHF
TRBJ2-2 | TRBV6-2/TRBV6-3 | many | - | TGTGCCAGCAGTCCTCTAGGGGGAGGGCTATCCGGGGAGCTGTTTTTT | CASSPLGGGLSGELFF
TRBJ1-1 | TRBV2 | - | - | TGTGCCAGCGCGGTGAACACTGAGGATTTCTTT | CASAVNTEDFF
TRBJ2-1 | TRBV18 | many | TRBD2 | TGTGCCAGCTCAGCTACTAGCGGATCCTACAATGAGCAGTTCTTC | CASSATSGSYNEQFF
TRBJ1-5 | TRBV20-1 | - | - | TGCAGTGCTAGATTCCCCCCGAGGGATACGCAGCATTTT | CSARFPPRDTQHF
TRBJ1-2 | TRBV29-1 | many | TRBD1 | TGCAGCGTTGGGGACAGTTACTATGGCTACACCTTC | CSVGDSYYGYTF
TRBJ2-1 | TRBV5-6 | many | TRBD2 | TGTGCCAGCAGCGACGGGACTAGCGGGGGAAATGAGCAGTTCTTC | CASSDGTSGGNEQFF
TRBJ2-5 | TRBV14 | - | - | TGTGCCAGCAGCCTAAGACCGGGAAGGGGAGAAGAGACCCAGTACTTC | CASSLRPGRGEETQYF
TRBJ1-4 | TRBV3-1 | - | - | TGTGCCAGCAGCCAACGGACAGCTAATGAAAAACTGTTTTTT | CASSQRTANEKLFF
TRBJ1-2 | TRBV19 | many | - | TGTGCCAGTAGCCTGGGACGGATGAACTATGGCTACACCTTC | CASSLGRMNYGYTF
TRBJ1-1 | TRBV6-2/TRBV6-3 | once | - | TGTGCCAGCAGTCGGAAAGGTGGGAACACTGAAGCTTTCTTT | CASSRKGGNTEAFF